Described below is a single T cell receptor beta chain sequence and its context. This sample is part of a study of blood T cell repertoires in COVID-19. Whole-study context: Acute and convalescent COVID-19 samples came from the United States, Italy and Spain. Sources were T cells, B-cell-depleted T cells, or PBMCs; the material itself was cDNA or gDNA.

This CDR3 spans 16 amino acids. The V segment lost 6 bases and the J segment 3 bases; nucleotides outside the gene matches: 7. Germline CDR1 KGHDR, CDR2 SFDVKD. Data came from immunoSEQ multiplex PCR; TCRdb stores just in-frame clones and leaves some out. The sample shows 320,000 or so clones, 85% of them seen only once. Enrollees, 18 to 89 years old, lived in 20 to 25 US areas. Clinical histories supplied by participants themselves formed the basis of cohort assignment. This TCR came from a woman aged 25 to 39 who had been exposed to COVID-19. The genes are TRBV24-1 and TRBJ1-5; 10 bases are shared with TRBD1. Input material: PBMCs or T cells enriched from blood (not recorded which). For the CDR3, the DNA is TGTGCCACCAGTCCCGGGGGGACAGGGGACAATCAGCCCCAGCATTTT. Translating gives CATSPGGTGDNQPQHF.